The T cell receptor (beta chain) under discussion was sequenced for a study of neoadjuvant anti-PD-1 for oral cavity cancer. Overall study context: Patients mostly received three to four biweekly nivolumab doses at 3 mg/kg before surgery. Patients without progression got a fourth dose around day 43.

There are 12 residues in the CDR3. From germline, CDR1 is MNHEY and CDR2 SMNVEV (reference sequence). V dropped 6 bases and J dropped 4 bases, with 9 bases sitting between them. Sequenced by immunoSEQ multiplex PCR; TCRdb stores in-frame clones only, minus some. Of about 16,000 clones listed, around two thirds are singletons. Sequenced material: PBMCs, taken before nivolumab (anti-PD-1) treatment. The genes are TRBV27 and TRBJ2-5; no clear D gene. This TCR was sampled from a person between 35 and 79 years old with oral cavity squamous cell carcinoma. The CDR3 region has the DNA TGTGCCAGCAGGAAGGGCCTAGAGACCCAGTACTTC. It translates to CASRKGLETQYF.